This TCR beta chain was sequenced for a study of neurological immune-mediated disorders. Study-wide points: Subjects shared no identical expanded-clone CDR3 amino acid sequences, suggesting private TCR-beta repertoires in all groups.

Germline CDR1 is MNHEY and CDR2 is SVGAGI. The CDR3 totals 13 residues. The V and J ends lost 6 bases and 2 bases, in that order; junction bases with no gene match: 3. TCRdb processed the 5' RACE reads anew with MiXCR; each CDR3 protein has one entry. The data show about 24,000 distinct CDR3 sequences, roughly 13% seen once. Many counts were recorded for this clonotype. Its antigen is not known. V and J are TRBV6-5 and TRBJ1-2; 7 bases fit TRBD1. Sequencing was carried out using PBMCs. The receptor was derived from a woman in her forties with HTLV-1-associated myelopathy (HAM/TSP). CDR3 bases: TGTGCCAGCAGGAAGACAGGGAACTATGGCTACACCTTC. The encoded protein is CASRKTGNYGYTF.